This T cell receptor beta chain was identified in a study of Graves' ophthalmopathy and Graves' hyperthyroidism. As concerns this clonotype: Its antigen is as yet unknown.

Using RNA transcripts, the TCR beta CDR3 regions were amplified. First-round RT-PCR used HTBI primers; second-round multiplex PCR followed. In TCRdb, the multiplex PCR reads were re-called with MiXCR into one record per CDR3 protein. The sample carries roughly 700,000 distinct CDR3 sequences, 35% to 50% recorded once. This CDR3 region has 15 residues. Trimming left V 10 bases short and J 4 bases short, with 19 bases between. In germline, CDR1 is ENHRY, CDR2 SYGVKD. Study outcomes and limitations: Ophthalmopathy could be told apart from stable hyperthyroidism by a 13-signature model (87.88% sensitivity, about 81% specificity).

The material sequenced was peripheral blood. The sequence was collected from an adult man with Graves' ophthalmopathy. The chain uses TRBV10-3 and TRBJ2-2; D ambiguous. The CDR3 nucleotides read TGTGCCACCTCCCTCCGACAATTACGCACCGGGGAGCTGTTTTTT. Protein product: CATSLRQLRTGELFF.